This TCR beta chain emerged from a study of blood T cell repertoires in COVID-19. Study overall: PBMCs, B-cell-depleted T cells, or T cells provided the cDNA or gDNA that made up the material.

Sequencing used immunoSEQ multiplex PCR; TCRdb keeps in-frame clones, though not all of them. The sample comprises some 360,000 clones, around nine tenths of which are singletons, and approximately 1% rests with the top ten. Cohorts were based on clinical histories the participants reported. A PCR-confirmed or clinician-diagnosed COVID-19 case had contacted exposed participants within 2 weeks of entry. The CDR3 spans 16 residues. Germline CDR1 and CDR2: SNHLY and FYNNEI. The V gene lost 6 bases and the J gene lost 1 base, with 18 bases spanning the gap. The sample taken for sequencing was PBMCs or T cells enriched from blood (not recorded which). The origin of this receptor is a woman aged 25 to 39 who had been exposed to COVID-19. This rearrangement joins TRBV2 to TRBJ1-1; the D gene is possibly TRBD1 (5 bases). CDR3 protein: CASRLLGLTSNTEAFF. In DNA form, the CDR3 reads TGTGCCAGCAGATTACTGGGACTTACCTCGAACACTGAAGCTTTCTTT.